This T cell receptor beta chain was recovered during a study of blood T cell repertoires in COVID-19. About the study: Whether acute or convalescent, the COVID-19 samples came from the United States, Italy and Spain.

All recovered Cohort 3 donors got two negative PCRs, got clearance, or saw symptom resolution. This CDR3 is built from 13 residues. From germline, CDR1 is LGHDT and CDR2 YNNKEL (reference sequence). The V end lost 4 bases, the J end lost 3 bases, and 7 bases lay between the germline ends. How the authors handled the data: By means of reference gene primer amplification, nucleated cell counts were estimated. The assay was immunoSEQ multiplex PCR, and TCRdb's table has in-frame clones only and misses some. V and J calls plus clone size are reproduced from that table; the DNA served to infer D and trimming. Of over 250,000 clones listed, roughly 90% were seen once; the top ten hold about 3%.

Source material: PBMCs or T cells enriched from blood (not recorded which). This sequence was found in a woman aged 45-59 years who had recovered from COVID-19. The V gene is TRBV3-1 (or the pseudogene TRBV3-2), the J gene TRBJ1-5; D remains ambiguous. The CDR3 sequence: CASSPKHNQPQHF. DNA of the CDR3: TGTGCCAGCAGCCCAAAACACAATCAGCCCCAGCATTTT.